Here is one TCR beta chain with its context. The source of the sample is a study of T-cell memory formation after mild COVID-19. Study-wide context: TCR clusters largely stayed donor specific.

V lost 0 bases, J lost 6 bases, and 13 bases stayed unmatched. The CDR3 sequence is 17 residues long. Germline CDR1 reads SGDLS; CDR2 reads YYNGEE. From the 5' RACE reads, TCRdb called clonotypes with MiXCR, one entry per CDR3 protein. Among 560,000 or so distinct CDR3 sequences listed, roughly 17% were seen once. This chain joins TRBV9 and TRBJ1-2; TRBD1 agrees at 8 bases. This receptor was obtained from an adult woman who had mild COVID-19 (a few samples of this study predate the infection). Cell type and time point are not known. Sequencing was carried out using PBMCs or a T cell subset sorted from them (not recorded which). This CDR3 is CASSVAGGGRGQHGYTF. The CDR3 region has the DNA TGTGCCAGCAGCGTAGCTGGAGGGGGCAGGGGGCAGCATGGCTACACCTTC.